The present T cell receptor beta chain was sequenced within a study of T cells in pancreatic ductal adenocarcinoma. Surgery without prior neoadjuvant therapy was the treatment of the selected pancreatic ductal adenocarcinoma patients. This clone was picked up one time. Repertoires were generated with immunoSEQ multiplex PCR, while TCRdb's copy carries only in-frame clones and drops some. The table records about 100,000 clones, roughly 96% of them present only once. The specimen was PBMCs. This clonotype was obtained from a human donor with pancreatic ductal adenocarcinoma.

The CDR3 sequence: CASSMGSLGTDTQYF. Written as DNA, the CDR3 is TGTGCCAGCAGCATGGGGAGTTTGGGCACAGATACGCAGTATTTT. The chain couples TRBV6-5 to TRBJ2-3, with D possibly TRBD2 on 5 matching bases. Between the trimmed V and J ends, which lost 6 bases and 1 base, there was a span of 14 bases. The CDR3 consists of 15 residues. Germline CDR1 is MNHEY and CDR2 is SVGAGI.